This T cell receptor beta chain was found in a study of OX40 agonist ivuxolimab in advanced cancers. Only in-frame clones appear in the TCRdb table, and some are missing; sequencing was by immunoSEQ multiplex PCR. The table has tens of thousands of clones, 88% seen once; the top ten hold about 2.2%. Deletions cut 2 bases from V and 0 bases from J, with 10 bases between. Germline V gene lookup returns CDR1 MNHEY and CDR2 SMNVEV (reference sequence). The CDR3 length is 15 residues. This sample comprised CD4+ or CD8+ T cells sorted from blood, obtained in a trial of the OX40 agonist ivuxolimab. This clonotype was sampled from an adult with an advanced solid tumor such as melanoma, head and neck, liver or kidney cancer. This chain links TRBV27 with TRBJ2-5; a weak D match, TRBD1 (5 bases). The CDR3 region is CASSLRTSYQETQYF. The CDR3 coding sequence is TGTGCCAGCAGTTTAAGGACAAGCTACCAAGAGACCCAGTACTTC.